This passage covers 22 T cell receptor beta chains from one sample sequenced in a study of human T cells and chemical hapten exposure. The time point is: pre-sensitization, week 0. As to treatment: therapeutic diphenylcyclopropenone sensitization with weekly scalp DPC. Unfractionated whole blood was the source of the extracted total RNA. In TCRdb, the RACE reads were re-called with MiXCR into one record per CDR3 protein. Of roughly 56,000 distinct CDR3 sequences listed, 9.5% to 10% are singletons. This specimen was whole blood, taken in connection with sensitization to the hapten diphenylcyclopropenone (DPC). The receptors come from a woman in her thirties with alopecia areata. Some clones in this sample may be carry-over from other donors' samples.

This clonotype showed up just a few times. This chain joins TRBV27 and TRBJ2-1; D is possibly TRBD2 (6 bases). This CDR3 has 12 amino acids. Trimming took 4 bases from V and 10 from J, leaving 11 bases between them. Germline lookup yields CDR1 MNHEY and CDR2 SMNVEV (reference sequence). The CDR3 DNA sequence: TGTGCCAGCAGTTACGCGGGGCACGAGCAGTTCTTC. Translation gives CASSYAGHEQFF.

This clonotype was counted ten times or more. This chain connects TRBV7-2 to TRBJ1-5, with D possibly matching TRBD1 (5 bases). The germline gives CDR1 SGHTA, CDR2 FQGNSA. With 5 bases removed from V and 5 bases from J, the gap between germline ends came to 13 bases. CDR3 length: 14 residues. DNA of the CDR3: TGTGCCAGCAGCCCGAGAGGGGTCGATCAGCCCCAGCATTTT. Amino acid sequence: CASSPRGVDQPQHF.

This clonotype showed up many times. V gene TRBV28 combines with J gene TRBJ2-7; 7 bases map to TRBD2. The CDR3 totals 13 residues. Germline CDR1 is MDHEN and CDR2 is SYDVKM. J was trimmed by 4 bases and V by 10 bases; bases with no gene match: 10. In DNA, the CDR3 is TGTGCCACCAGCGGGACCCCTCGATACGAGCAGTACTTC. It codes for CATSGTPRYEQYF.

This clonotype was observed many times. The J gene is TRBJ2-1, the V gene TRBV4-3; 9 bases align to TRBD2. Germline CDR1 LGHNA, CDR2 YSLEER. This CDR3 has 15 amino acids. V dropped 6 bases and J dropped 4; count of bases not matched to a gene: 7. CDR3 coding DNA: TGCGCCAGCAGAACTTCTAGCGGGGTTTACAATGAGCAGTTCTTC. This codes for CASRTSSGVYNEQFF.

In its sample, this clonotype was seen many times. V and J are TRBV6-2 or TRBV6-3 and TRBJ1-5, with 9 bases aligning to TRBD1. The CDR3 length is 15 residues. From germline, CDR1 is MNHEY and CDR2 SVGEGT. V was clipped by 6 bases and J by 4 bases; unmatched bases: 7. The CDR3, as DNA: TGTGCCAGCAGCCTCGACAGGGGGAGGAATCAGCCCCAGCATTTT. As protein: CASSLDRGRNQPQHF.

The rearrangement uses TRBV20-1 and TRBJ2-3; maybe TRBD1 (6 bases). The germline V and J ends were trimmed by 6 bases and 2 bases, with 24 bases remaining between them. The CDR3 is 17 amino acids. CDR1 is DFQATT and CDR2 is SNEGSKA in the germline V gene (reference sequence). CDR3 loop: CSAQSLGRGVFTDTQYF. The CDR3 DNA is TGCAGTGCCCAATCCCTGGGCAGGGGAGTTTTCACAGATACGCAGTATTTT.

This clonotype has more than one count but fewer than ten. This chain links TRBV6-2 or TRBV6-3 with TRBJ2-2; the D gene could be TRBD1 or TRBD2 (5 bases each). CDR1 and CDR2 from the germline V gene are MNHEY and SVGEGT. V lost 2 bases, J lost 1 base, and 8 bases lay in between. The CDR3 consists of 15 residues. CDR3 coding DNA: TGTGCCAGCAGTTACGTGGGGGTGAACACCGGGGAGCTGTTTTTT. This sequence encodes CASSYVGVNTGELFF.

The CDR3 sequence: CASSSQGGLLGDTQYF. Written as DNA, the CDR3 is TGTGCCAGCAGCTCACAGGGGGGGCTCTTAGGAGATACGCAGTATTTT. The chain joins TRBV7-9 to TRBJ2-3; TRBD1 is a possible D gene (8 bases). CDR1 SEHNR and CDR2 FQNEAQ come from the germline V gene (reference sequence). This CDR3 comprises 16 residues. Trimming took off 4 bases at V and 5 bases at J, with 19 bases between the two ends. The full variable domain, completed using reference TRBV7-9 and TRBJ2-3, is DTGVSQNPRHKITKRGQNVTFRCDPISEHNRLYWYRQTLGQGPEFLTYFQNEAQLEKSRLLSDRFSAERPKGSFSTLEIQRTEQGDSAMYLCASSSQGGLLGDTQYFGPGTRLTVL.

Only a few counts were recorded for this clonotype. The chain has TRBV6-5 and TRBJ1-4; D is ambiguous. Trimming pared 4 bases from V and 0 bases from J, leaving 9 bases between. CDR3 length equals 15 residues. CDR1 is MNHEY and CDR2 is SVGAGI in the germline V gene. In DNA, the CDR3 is TGTGCCAGCAGTTCCCCGCGGACAACTAATGAAAAACTGTTTTTT. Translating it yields CASSSPRTTNEKLFF.

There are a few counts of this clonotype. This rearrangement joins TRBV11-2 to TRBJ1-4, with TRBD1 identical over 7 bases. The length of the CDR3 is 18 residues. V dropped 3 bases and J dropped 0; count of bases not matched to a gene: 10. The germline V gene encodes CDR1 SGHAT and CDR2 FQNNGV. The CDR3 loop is CASSLSPGQISTNEKLFF. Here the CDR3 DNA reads TGTGCCAGCAGCTTGTCCCCGGGACAGATATCAACTAATGAAAAACTGTTTTTT.

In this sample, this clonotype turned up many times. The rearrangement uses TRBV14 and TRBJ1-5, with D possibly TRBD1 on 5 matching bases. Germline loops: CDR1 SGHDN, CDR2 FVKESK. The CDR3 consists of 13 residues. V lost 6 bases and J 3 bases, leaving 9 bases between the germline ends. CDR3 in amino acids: CASSGGHNQPQHF. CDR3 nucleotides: TGTGCCAGCAGTGGGGGTCACAATCAGCCCCAGCATTTT.

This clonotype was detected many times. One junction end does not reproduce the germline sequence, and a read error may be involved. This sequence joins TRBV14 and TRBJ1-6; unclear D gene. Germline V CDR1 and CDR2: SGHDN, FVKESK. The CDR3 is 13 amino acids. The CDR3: CASSPSHNSPLHF. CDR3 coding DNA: TGTGCCAGCAGCCCCTCCCATAATTCACCCCTCCACTTT.

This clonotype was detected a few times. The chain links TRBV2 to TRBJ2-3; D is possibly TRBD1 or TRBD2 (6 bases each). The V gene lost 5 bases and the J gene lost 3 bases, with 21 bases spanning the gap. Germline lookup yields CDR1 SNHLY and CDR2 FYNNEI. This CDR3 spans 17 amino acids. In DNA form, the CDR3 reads TGTGCCAGCAGTTGGCGCCTGCCGGGGGCCGCAACAGATACGCAGTATTTT. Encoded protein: CASSWRLPGAATDTQYF.

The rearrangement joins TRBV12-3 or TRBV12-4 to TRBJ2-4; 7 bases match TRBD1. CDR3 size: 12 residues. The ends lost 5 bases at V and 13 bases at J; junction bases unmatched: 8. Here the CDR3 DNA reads TGTGCCAGCAGTCTACGACAGGGTCCCCAGTACTTC. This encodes CASSLRQGPQYF.

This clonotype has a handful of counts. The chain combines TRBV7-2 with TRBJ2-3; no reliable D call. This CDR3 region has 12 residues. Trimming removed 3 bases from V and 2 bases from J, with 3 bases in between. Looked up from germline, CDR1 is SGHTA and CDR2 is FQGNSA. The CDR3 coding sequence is TGTGCCAGCAGCTTGATCACAGATACGCAGTATTTT. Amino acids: CASSLITDTQYF.

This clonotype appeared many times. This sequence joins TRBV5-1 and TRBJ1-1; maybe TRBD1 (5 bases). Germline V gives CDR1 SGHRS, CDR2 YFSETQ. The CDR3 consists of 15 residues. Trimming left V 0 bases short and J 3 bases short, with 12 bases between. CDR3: CASSLEGRRDTEAFF. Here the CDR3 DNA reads TGCGCCAGCAGCTTGGAGGGGCGTCGGGACACTGAAGCTTTCTTT.

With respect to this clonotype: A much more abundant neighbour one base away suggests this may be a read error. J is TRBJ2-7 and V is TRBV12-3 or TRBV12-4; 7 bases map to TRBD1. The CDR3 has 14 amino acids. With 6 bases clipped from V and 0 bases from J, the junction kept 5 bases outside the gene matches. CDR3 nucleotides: TGTGCCAGCAGCAGACAGGGCTGCTCCTACGAGCAGTACTTC. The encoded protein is CASSRQGCSYEQYF.

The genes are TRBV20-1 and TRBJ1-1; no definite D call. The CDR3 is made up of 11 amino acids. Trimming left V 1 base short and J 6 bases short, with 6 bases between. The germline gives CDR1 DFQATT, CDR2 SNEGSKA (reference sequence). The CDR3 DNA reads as TGCAGTGCTAGAGGGCAGGCTGAAGCTTTCTTT. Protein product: CSARGQAEAFF.

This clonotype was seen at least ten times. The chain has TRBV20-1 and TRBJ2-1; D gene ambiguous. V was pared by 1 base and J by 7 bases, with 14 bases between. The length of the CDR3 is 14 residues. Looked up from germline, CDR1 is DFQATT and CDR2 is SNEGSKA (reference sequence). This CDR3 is CSARALPSGNEQFF. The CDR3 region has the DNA TGCAGTGCTAGAGCTCTCCCGAGTGGGAATGAGCAGTTCTTC.

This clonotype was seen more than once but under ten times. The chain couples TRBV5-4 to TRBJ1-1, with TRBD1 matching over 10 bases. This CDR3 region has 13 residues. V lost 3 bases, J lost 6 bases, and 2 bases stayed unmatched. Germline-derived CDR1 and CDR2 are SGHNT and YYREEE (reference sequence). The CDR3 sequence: CASSYGQGAEAFF. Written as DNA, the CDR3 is TGTGCCAGCAGCTATGGACAGGGGGCTGAAGCTTTCTTT.

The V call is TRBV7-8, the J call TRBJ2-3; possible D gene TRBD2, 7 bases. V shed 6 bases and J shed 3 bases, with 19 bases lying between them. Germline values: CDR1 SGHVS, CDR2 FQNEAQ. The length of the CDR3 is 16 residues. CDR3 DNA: TGTGCCAGCAGAAGTGCGGGGGCCCGAGGTACAGATACGCAGTATTTT. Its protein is CASRSAGARGTDTQYF. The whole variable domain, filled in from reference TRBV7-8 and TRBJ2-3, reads GAGVSQSPRYKVAKRGQDVALRCDPISGHVSLFWYQQALGQGPEFLTYFQNEAQLDKSGLPSDRFFAERPEGSVSTLKIQRTQQEDSAVYLCASRSAGARGTDTQYFGPGTRLTVL.

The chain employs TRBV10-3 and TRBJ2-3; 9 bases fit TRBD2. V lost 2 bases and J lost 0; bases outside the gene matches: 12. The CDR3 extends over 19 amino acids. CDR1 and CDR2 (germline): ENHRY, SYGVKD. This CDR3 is CAISERIAGATDSTDTQYF. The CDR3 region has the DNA TGTGCCATCAGTGAGCGGATAGCGGGGGCCACTGACAGCACAGATACGCAGTATTTT.